Listed below are T cell receptor beta chains from one sample, sequenced in a study of lymphopenia after photon versus proton radiotherapy. Method: immunoSEQ multiplex PCR; TCRdb's copy keeps in-frame clones and lacks some. The sample has approximately 150,000 clones; about 85% are singletons. The source was peripheral blood, collected from a patient treated with photon-based radiotherapy. The receptors shown here come from a man aged 45-65 years with gastric cancer. Each CDR3 is given with its conserved first and last residue. A D gene is named only where the DNA matches it firmly. The listing skips clone size in some rows; elsewhere it reads once, few, many or a size class.

V gene: TRBV30; J gene: TRBJ1-5; D gene: NA; clone size: NA; CDR3 protein: CAWSVQSGLEPQHF; CDR3 DNA: TGTGCCTGGAGTGTTCAGTCCGGGTTGGAGCCCCAGCATTTT
V gene: TRBV7-8; J gene: TRBJ1-2; D gene: TRBD1; clone size: NA; CDR3 protein: CASSLGQGASYGYTF; CDR3 DNA: TGTGCCAGCAGCTTGGGACAGGGGGCCTCCTATGGCTACACCTTC
V gene: TRBV7-6; J gene: TRBJ2-7; D gene: NA; clone size: NA; CDR3 protein: CASSYLGSEQYF; CDR3 DNA: TGTGCCAGCAGCTATTTGGGCTCCGAGCAGTACTTC
V gene: TRBV7-7; J gene: TRBJ1-1; D gene: NA; clone size: NA; CDR3 protein: CASSLEGNTEAFF; CDR3 DNA: TGTGCCAGCAGCTTAGAGGGGAACACTGAAGCTTTCTTT
V gene: TRBV4-1; J gene: TRBJ2-2; D gene: NA; clone size: NA; CDR3 protein: CASSLDGNTGELFF; CDR3 DNA: TGCGCCAGCAGCTTAGACGGGAACACCGGGGAGCTGTTTTTT
V gene: TRBV7-2; J gene: TRBJ1-3; D gene: NA; clone size: once; CDR3 protein: CASSSQLSGNTIYF; CDR3 DNA: TGTGCCAGCAGCTCCCAGTTGTCAGGAAACACCATATATTTT
V gene: TRBV19; J gene: TRBJ2-2; D gene: NA; clone size: NA; CDR3 protein: CASKQGWVDTGELFF; CDR3 DNA: TGTGCCAGTAAGCAAGGGTGGGTGGACACCGGGGAGCTGTTTTTT
V gene: TRBV19; J gene: TRBJ2-3; D gene: TRBD2; clone size: NA; CDR3 protein: CASSIGGLAGTDTQYF; CDR3 DNA: TGTGCCAGTAGTATAGGGGGACTAGCGGGAACAGATACGCAGTATTTT
V gene: TRBV30; J gene: TRBJ1-4; D gene: TRBD1; clone size: NA; CDR3 protein: CAWSVRDRGRTNEKLFF; CDR3 DNA: TGTGCCTGGAGTGTACGGGACAGGGGGAGAACTAATGAAAAACTGTTTTTT
V gene: TRBV10-1; J gene: TRBJ1-1; D gene: NA; clone size: NA; CDR3 protein: CASSESVNTEAFF; CDR3 DNA: TGCGCCAGCAGTGAGTCCGTAAACACTGAAGCTTTCTTT
V gene: TRBV10-3; J gene: TRBJ2-7; D gene: NA; clone size: NA; CDR3 protein: CAISAGGSTYEQYF; CDR3 DNA: TGTGCCATCAGTGCAGGCGGCTCTACCTACGAGCAGTACTTC
V gene: TRBV6-1; J gene: TRBJ2-2; D gene: NA; clone size: NA; CDR3 protein: CASSDNRAGELFF; CDR3 DNA: TGTGCCAGCAGTGATAACAGGGCCGGGGAGCTGTTTTTT
V gene: TRBV10-3; J gene: TRBJ1-1; D gene: NA; clone size: NA; CDR3 protein: CAISESRVTEAFF; CDR3 DNA: TGTGCCATCAGTGAGTCAAGGGTGACTGAAGCTTTCTTT
V gene: TRBV28; J gene: TRBJ1-2; D gene: NA; clone size: NA; CDR3 protein: CASRLPGGIYGYTF; CDR3 DNA: TGTGCCAGCAGATTGCCTGGGGGGATTTATGGCTACACCTTC
V gene: TRBV2; J gene: TRBJ1-1; D gene: NA; clone size: once; CDR3 protein: CASRGMGTEAFF; CDR3 DNA: TGTGCCAGCAGGGGGATGGGCACTGAAGCTTTCTTT
V gene: TRBV9; J gene: TRBJ2-1; D gene: NA; clone size: NA; CDR3 protein: CASSVAEGKNEQFF; CDR3 DNA: TGTGCCAGCAGCGTAGCTGAAGGGAAAAATGAGCAGTTCTTC
V gene: TRBV10-3; J gene: TRBJ2-1; D gene: TRBD2; clone size: few; CDR3 protein: CAISESPSGSQGNEQFF; CDR3 DNA: TGTGCCATCAGTGAGTCACCTAGCGGGAGTCAGGGCAATGAGCAGTTCTTC
V gene: TRBV7-9; J gene: TRBJ1-5; D gene: TRBD1; clone size: once; CDR3 protein: CASSSGTGFTRQPQHF; CDR3 DNA: TGTGCCAGCAGCTCCGGGACAGGGTTTACCCGTCAGCCCCAGCATTTT
V gene: TRBV4-2; J gene: TRBJ2-7; D gene: NA; clone size: NA; CDR3 protein: CASSQSGTLAYEQYF; CDR3 DNA: TGTGCCAGCAGCCAATCCGGGACCTTGGCCTACGAGCAGTACTTC
V gene: TRBV5-1; J gene: TRBJ1-1; D gene: TRBD1; clone size: NA; CDR3 protein: CASSLGQGYTEAFF; CDR3 DNA: TGCGCCAGCAGCTTGGGACAGGGCTACACTGAAGCTTTCTTT
V gene: TRBV7-2; J gene: TRBJ2-2; D gene: NA; clone size: NA; CDR3 protein: CASSLDQLTRGELFF; CDR3 DNA: TGTGCCAGCAGCTTAGATCAACTGACCCGCGGGGAGCTGTTTTTT
V gene: TRBV4-1; J gene: TRBJ1-5; D gene: NA; clone size: NA; CDR3 protein: CASSQDPTGGKPQHF; CDR3 DNA: TGCGCCAGCAGCCAAGACCCGACGGGGGGCAAGCCCCAGCATTTT
V gene: TRBV2; J gene: TRBJ2-3; D gene: NA; clone size: NA; CDR3 protein: CASSEASADTQYF; CDR3 DNA: TGTGCCAGCAGTGAAGCGTCGGCAGATACGCAGTATTTT
V gene: TRBV7-9; J gene: TRBJ1-3; D gene: NA; clone size: NA; CDR3 protein: CASSHPRDTGNTIYF; CDR3 DNA: TGTGCCAGCAGCCATCCCCGGGACACAGGAAACACCATATATTTT
V gene: TRBV18; J gene: TRBJ1-5; D gene: NA; clone size: few; CDR3 protein: CASSPRHINQPQHF; CDR3 DNA: TGTGCCAGCTCACCTCGGCACATCAATCAGCCCCAGCATTTT
V gene: TRBV7-2; J gene: TRBJ1-2; D gene: TRBD1; clone size: NA; CDR3 protein: CASREPGQGSGYTF; CDR3 DNA: TGTGCCAGCAGAGAACCGGGACAGGGCTCTGGCTACACCTTC
V gene: TRBV6-6; J gene: TRBJ1-2; D gene: TRBD1; clone size: NA; CDR3 protein: CASSYSDRGYTF; CDR3 DNA: TGTGCCAGCAGTTACTCGGACAGGGGCTACACCTTC
V gene: TRBV30; J gene: TRBJ1-1; D gene: NA; clone size: NA; CDR3 protein: CAWSLRNEAFF; CDR3 DNA: TGTGCCTGGAGTCTTAGAAATGAAGCTTTCTTT
V gene: TRBV19; J gene: TRBJ1-1; D gene: NA; clone size: NA; CDR3 protein: CASRYDVGSLNPEAFF; CDR3 DNA: TGTGCCAGTAGATACGACGTGGGCAGTTTGAATCCTGAAGCTTTCTTT
V gene: TRBV5-4; J gene: TRBJ1-2; D gene: TRBD1; clone size: NA; CDR3 protein: CASTPGGQANYGYTF; CDR3 DNA: TGTGCCAGCACCCCAGGGGGCCAAGCTAACTATGGCTACACCTTC
V gene: TRBV4-1; J gene: TRBJ1-1; D gene: NA; clone size: NA; CDR3 protein: CASSTLAGLNTEAFF; CDR3 DNA: TGCGCCAGCAGCACGTTGGCAGGCTTGAACACTGAAGCTTTCTTT
V gene: TRBV5-1; J gene: TRBJ2-3; D gene: TRBD2; clone size: NA; CDR3 protein: CASTITSGRVSQYF; CDR3 DNA: TGCGCCAGCACCATAACTAGCGGGAGGGTTTCGCAGTATTTT
V gene: TRBV7-3; J gene: TRBJ2-5; D gene: TRBD2; clone size: NA; CDR3 protein: CASSLGLAGGKETQYF; CDR3 DNA: TGTGCCAGCAGCTTAGGGCTAGCGGGAGGAAAAGAGACCCAGTACTTC
V gene: TRBV5-1; J gene: TRBJ2-3; D gene: NA; clone size: NA; CDR3 protein: CASSGLTGWFDTQYF; CDR3 DNA: TGCGCCAGCAGCGGTTTAACGGGGTGGTTCGATACGCAGTATTTT
V gene: TRBV6-4; J gene: TRBJ1-2; D gene: NA; clone size: many; CDR3 protein: CASSPRGGGGYGYTF; CDR3 DNA: TGTGCCAGCAGTCCCCGGGGAGGGGGTGGATATGGCTACACCTTC
V gene: TRBV25-1; J gene: TRBJ2-2; D gene: TRBD2; clone size: NA; CDR3 protein: CASSDRLAGNTGELFF; CDR3 DNA: TGTGCCAGCAGTGATAGGCTAGCGGGCAACACCGGGGAGCTGTTTTTT
V gene: TRBV2; J gene: TRBJ2-3; D gene: NA; clone size: NA; CDR3 protein: CASGGYGLGTDTQYF; CDR3 DNA: TGTGCCAGTGGCGGATACGGCCTTGGCACAGATACGCAGTATTTT
V gene: TRBV2; J gene: TRBJ2-1; D gene: NA; clone size: NA; CDR3 protein: CASNEQSYNEQFF; CDR3 DNA: TGTGCCAGCAATGAACAGTCCTACAATGAGCAGTTCTTC
V gene: TRBV23-1; J gene: TRBJ2-3; D gene: TRBD1; clone size: NA; CDR3 protein: CASSQTRTGSHTDTQYF; CDR3 DNA: TGCGCCAGCAGTCAAACCCGGACAGGGTCACACACAGATACGCAGTATTTT
V gene: TRBV15; J gene: TRBJ2-5; D gene: TRBD2; clone size: NA; CDR3 protein: CATSRDQWTSGRETQYF; CDR3 DNA: TGTGCCACCAGCAGAGATCAATGGACTAGCGGGAGGGAGACCCAGTACTTC